These T cell receptor beta chains were read from a single sample in a study of neurological immune-mediated disorders. TCRdb passed the 5' RACE reads through MiXCR, listing each CDR3 protein once. The sample lists approximately 48,000 distinct CDR3 sequences, roughly 15% occurring once. Sequences were obtained from PBMCs. All receptors derive from a man aged 55-75 years in good health. Each CDR3 is given with its conserved first and last residue. D genes are given only for firm matches. Clone size appears in some rows only: once, few, many, or a class for an expanded clone.

d_gene: TRBD1; v_gene: TRBV28; abundance: many; j_gene: TRBJ1-2; CDR3aa: CASSLGTGDLHYGYTF; CDR3nt: TGTGCCAGCAGTTTAGGGACAGGGGACCTCCACTATGGCTACACCTTC
d_gene: .; v_gene: TRBV7-8; abundance: many; j_gene: TRBJ2-3; CDR3aa: CASSPSQGTEGDTQYF; CDR3nt: TGTGCCAGCAGCCCGAGCCAGGGGACGGAGGGAGATACGCAGTATTTT
d_gene: .; v_gene: TRBV29-1; abundance: many; j_gene: TRBJ2-3; CDR3aa: CSVEEVGGPTRHTDTQYF; CDR3nt: TGCAGCGTTGAAGAAGTGGGCGGGCCCACAAGACACACAGATACGCAGTATTTT
d_gene: .; v_gene: TRBV7-9; abundance: many; j_gene: TRBJ2-1; CDR3aa: CASSLARLYNEQFF; CDR3nt: TGTGCCAGCAGCTTAGCGCGACTCTACAATGAGCAGTTCTTC
d_gene: TRBD2; v_gene: TRBV5-1; abundance: .; j_gene: TRBJ2-1; CDR3aa: CASSFRLAGGHEQFF; CDR3nt: TGCGCCAGCAGTTTCAGACTAGCGGGAGGCCATGAGCAGTTCTTC
d_gene: .; v_gene: TRBV9; abundance: .; j_gene: TRBJ2-3; CDR3aa: CASSPQGGDTQYF; CDR3nt: TGTGCCAGCAGCCCCCAAGGGGGAGATACGCAGTATTTT
d_gene: TRBD2; v_gene: TRBV27; abundance: .; j_gene: TRBJ2-3; CDR3aa: CASSPQLAGENDTQYF; CDR3nt: TGTGCCAGCAGTCCCCAACTAGCGGGAGAAAACGATACGCAGTATTTT
d_gene: .; v_gene: TRBV29-1; abundance: many; j_gene: TRBJ2-3; CDR3aa: CSVDADTQYF; CDR3nt: TGCAGCGTTGATGCAGATACGCAGTATTTT
d_gene: .; v_gene: TRBV7-2; abundance: many; j_gene: TRBJ2-3; CDR3aa: CASSLSLYSTDTQYF; CDR3nt: TGTGCCAGCAGCTTATCTCTTTATAGCACAGATACGCAGTATTTT
d_gene: .; v_gene: TRBV20-1; abundance: many; j_gene: TRBJ1-1; CDR3aa: CSASAGRGDTEAFF; CDR3nt: TGCAGTGCTAGTGCGGGGCGGGGGGACACTGAAGCTTTCTTT
d_gene: .; v_gene: TRBV4-2; abundance: many; j_gene: TRBJ2-2; CDR3aa: CASSQGPQGRTGELFF; CDR3nt: TGTGCCAGCAGTCAGGGTCCACAGGGACGGACCGGGGAGCTGTTTTTT
d_gene: .; v_gene: TRBV5-6; abundance: many; j_gene: TRBJ2-5; CDR3aa: CASSLSYLDRPWETQYF; CDR3nt: TGTGCCAGCAGCTTGTCCTACCTCGACAGGCCATGGGAGACCCAGTACTTC
d_gene: .; v_gene: TRBV20-1; abundance: many; j_gene: TRBJ2-7; CDR3aa: CSARDHGGPSYEQYF; CDR3nt: TGCAGTGCTAGAGATCATGGGGGACCCTCGTACGAGCAGTACTTC
d_gene: TRBD1; v_gene: TRBV18; abundance: many; j_gene: TRBJ2-1; CDR3aa: CASSPSRDRGYNEQFF; CDR3nt: TGTGCCAGCTCACCGTCCCGGGACAGGGGCTACAATGAGCAGTTCTTC
d_gene: .; v_gene: TRBV9; abundance: many; j_gene: TRBJ1-3; CDR3aa: CASSAGSGNTIYF; CDR3nt: TGTGCCAGCAGCGCCGGGTCTGGAAACACCATATATTTT
d_gene: .; v_gene: TRBV6-6; abundance: many; j_gene: TRBJ2-3; CDR3aa: CASRTDSPDTQYF; CDR3nt: TGTGCCAGCAGGACCGATTCCCCAGATACGCAGTATTTT
d_gene: TRBD1; v_gene: TRBV6-2/TRBV6-3; abundance: .; j_gene: TRBJ1-1; CDR3aa: CASIQQGIQAFF; CDR3nt: TGTGCCAGCATCCAACAGGGGATCCAAGCTTTCTTT
d_gene: TRBD2; v_gene: TRBV5-1; abundance: .; j_gene: TRBJ2-7; CDR3aa: CASSPRTSGATYEQYF; CDR3nt: TGCGCCAGCAGTCCGCGGACTAGCGGGGCCACCTACGAGCAGTACTTC
d_gene: TRBD2; v_gene: TRBV20-1; abundance: .; j_gene: TRBJ2-1; CDR3aa: CSAPERESRNEQFF; CDR3nt: TGCAGTGCCCCTGAGCGGGAGAGTAGGAATGAGCAGTTCTTC
d_gene: .; v_gene: TRBV7-2; abundance: many; j_gene: TRBJ2-5; CDR3aa: CASSLARSKGQETQYF; CDR3nt: TGTGCCAGCAGCTTAGCGCGGTCCAAGGGCCAAGAGACCCAGTACTTC